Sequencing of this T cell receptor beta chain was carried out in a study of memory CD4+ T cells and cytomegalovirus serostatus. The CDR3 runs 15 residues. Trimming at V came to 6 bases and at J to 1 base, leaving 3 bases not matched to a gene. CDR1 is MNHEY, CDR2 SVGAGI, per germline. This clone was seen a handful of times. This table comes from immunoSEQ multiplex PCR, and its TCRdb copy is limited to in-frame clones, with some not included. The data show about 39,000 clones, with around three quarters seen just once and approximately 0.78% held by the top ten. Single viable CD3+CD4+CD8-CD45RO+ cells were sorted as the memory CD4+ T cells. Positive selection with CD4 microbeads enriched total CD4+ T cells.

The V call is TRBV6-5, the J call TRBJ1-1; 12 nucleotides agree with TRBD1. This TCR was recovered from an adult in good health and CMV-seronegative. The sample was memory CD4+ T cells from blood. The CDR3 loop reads CASRGQGAGNTEAFF. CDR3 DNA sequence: TGTGCCAGCAGGGGACAGGGGGCTGGGAACACTGAAGCTTTCTTT.